This TCR beta chain was profiled in a study of blood T cell repertoires in COVID-19. Study in general: Italy, Spain and the United States were the sources of the convalescent and acute COVID-19 samples. Sample material is recorded as cDNA or gDNA derived from T cells, B-cell-depleted T cells, or PBMCs.

Under the authors' procedure: Amplified reference gene primers provided the basis for estimating nucleated cell counts. Only in-frame clones appear in the TCRdb table, and some are missing; sequencing was by immunoSEQ multiplex PCR. V and J calls and clone size follow that table, whereas D and trimming were derived from the DNA. The sample shows approximately 22,000 clones, around 89% of them seen only once. Material: peripheral blood. This TCR was sampled from a human donor in a cohort sampled during active COVID-19.

The CDR3: CASTSFSTGGGNYGYTF. The CDR3 region has the DNA TGTGCCAGCACCAGTTTCTCGACGGGGGGCGGCAACTATGGCTACACCTTC. The rearrangement joins TRBV28 to TRBJ1-2, with D possibly TRBD1 on 6 matching bases. Germline V gene data show CDR1 as MDHEN and CDR2 as SYDVKM. The V and J ends lost 7 bases and 2 bases respectively, with 23 bases between them. The CDR3 covers 17 residues.